This TCR beta chain was obtained from a study of shared clonotypes between healthy human individuals. Study-wide findings and caveats: Approximately 5% was the fraction of naive CD4 clonotypes found shared across four donors.

This table comes from immunoSEQ multiplex PCR, and its TCRdb copy is limited to in-frame clones, with some not included. The table records about a million clones, 65% to 75% of them present only once. This clone was counted once. Its antigen is unknown. Every contributor of samples was a Caucasian grown-up residing in Nashville, Tennessee. The CD4+ fraction was divided into a CD45RA+ naive subset and a CD45RA-negative memory subset. CDR1 and CDR2 (germline): SGHNT, YYREEE (reference sequence). J gave up 4 bases and V 2 bases, and 5 bases lay outside the gene matches. The CDR3 runs to 14 residues. This chain uses TRBV5-4 with TRBJ2-7, with 8 bases fitting TRBD2. The source is a young man in good health. The sequenced sample consisted of memory CD4+ T cells sorted from blood. Regarding subset: CD45RA-negative fraction. Here the CDR3 DNA reads TGTGCCAGCAGCTTAAGCGGGGGAGTATACGAGCAGTACTTC. Its translation is CASSLSGGVYEQYF.